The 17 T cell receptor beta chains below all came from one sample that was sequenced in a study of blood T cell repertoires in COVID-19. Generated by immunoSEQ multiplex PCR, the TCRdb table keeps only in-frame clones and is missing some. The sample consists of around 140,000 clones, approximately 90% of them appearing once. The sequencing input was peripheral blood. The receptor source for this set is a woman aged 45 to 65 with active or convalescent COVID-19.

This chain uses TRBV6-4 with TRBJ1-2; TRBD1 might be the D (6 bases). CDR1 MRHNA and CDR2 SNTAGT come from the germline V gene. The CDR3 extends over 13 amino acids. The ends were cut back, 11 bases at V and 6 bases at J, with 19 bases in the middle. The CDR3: CAGHVQGYDGYTF. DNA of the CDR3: TGTGCCGGACACGTTCAGGGGTATGATGGCTACACCTTC.

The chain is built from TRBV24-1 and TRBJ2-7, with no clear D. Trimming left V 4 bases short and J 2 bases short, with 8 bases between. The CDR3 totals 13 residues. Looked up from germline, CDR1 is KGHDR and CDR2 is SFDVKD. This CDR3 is CATSDPVTYEQYF. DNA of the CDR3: TGTGCCACCAGTGACCCGGTTACCTACGAGCAGTACTTC.

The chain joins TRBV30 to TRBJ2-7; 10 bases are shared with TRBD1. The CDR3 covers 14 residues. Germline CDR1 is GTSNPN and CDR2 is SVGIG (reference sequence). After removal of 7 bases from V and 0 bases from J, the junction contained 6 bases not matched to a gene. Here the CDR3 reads CASSRDRGSYEQYF. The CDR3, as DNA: TGTGCCTCCTCCCGGGACAGGGGCTCCTACGAGCAGTACTTC. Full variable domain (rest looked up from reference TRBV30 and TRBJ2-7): SQTIHQWPATLVQPVGSPLSLECTVEGTSNPNLYWYRQAAGRGLQLLFYSVGIGQISSEVPQNLSASRPQDRQFILSSKKLLLSDSGFYLCASSRDRGSYEQYFGPGTRLTVT.

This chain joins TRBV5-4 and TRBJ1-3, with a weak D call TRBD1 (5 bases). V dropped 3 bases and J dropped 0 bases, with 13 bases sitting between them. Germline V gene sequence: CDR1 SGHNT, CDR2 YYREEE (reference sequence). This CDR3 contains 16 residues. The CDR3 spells CASSSGGPRSGNTIYF. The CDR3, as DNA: TGTGCCAGCAGCTCGGGGGGACCCCGCTCTGGAAACACCATATATTTT.

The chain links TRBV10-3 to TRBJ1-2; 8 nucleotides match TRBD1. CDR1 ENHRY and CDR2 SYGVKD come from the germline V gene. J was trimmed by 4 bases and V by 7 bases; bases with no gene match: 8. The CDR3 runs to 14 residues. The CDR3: CAITTGQGGYGYTF. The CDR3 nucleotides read TGTGCCATCACAACAGGACAGGGAGGCTATGGCTACACCTTC.

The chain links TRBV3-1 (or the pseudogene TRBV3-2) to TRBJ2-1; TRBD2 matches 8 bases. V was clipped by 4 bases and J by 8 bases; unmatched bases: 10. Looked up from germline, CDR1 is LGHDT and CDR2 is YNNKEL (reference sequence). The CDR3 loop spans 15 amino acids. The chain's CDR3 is CASSLRTSFGHEQFF. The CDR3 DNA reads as TGTGCCAGCAGCCTCAGGACTAGCTTTGGCCATGAGCAGTTCTTC.

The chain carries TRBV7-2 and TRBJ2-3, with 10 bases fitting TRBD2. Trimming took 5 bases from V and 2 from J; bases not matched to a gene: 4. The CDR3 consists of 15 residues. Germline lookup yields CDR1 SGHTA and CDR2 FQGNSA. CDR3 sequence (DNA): TGTGCCAGCAGCCTTAGCGGGAGGAACACAGATACGCAGTATTTT. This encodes CASSLSGRNTDTQYF.

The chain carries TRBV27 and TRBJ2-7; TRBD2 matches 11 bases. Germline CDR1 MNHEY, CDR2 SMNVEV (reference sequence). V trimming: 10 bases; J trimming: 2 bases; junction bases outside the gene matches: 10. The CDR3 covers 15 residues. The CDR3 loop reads CATNTLAGGPYEQYF. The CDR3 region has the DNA TGTGCCACCAACACCCTAGCGGGAGGTCCCTACGAGCAGTACTTC.

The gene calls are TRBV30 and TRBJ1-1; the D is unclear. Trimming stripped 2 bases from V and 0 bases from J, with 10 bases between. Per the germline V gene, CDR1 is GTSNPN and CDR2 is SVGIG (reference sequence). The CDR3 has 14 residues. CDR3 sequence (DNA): TGTGCCTGGAGTATCTCCGCGATGAACACTGAAGCTTTCTTT. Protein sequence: CAWSISAMNTEAFF. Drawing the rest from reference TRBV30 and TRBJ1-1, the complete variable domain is SQTIHQWPATLVQPVGSPLSLECTVEGTSNPNLYWYRQAAGRGLQLLFYSVGIGQISSEVPQNLSASRPQDRQFILSSKKLLLSDSGFYLCAWSISAMNTEAFFGQGTRLTVV.

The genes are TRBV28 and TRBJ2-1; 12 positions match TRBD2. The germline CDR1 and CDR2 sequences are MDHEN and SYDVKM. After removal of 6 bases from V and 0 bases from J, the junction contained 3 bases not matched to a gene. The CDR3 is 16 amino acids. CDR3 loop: CASRLAGGSSYNEQFF. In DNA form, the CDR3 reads TGTGCCAGCAGACTAGCGGGAGGTAGCTCCTACAATGAGCAGTTCTTC.

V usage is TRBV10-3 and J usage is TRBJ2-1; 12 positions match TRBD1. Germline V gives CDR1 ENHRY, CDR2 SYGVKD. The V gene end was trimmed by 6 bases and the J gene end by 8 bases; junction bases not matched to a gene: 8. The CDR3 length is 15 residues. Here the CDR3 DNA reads TGTGCCATCAGAACCGGGACAGGGGGCGACCATGAGCAGTTCTTC. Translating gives CAIRTGTGGDHEQFF.

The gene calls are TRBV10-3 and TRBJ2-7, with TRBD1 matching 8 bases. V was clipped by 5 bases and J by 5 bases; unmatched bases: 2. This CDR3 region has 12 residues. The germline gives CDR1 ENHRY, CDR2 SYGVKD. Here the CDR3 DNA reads TGTGCCATCAGTCAGGACAGGGACGAGCAGTACTTC. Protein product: CAISQDRDEQYF.

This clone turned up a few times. The CDR3 DNA sequence: TGTGCCTGGAGTGCGCCCCACGCAGGGGGCTCTGAAGCTTTCTTT. This sequence encodes CAWSAPHAGGSEAFF. The chain carries TRBV30 and TRBJ1-1; TRBD1 agrees at 8 bases. The V gene's germline CDR1 is GTSNPN and CDR2 SVGIG (reference sequence). V dropped 1 base and J dropped 6; count of bases not matched to a gene: 10. The CDR3 is 15 residues long.

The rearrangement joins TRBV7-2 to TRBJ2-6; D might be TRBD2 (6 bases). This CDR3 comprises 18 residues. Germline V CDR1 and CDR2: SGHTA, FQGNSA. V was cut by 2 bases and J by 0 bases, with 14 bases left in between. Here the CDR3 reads CASSLMGRDSSGANVLTF. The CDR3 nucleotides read TGTGCCAGCAGCTTAATGGGTCGGGACTCCTCTGGGGCCAACGTCCTGACTTTC.

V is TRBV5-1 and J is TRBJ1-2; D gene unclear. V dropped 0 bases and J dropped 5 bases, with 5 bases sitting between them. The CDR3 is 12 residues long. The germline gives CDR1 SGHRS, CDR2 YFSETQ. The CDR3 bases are TGCGCCAGCAGCTTGGCAGATTATGGCTACACCTTC. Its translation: CASSLADYGYTF.

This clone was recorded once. The DNA for the CDR3 is TGTGCCAGCAGCCAAAGGACAGGGGGGGCAGGAAACACCATATATTTT. Encoded protein: CASSQRTGGAGNTIYF. V gene TRBV5-4 combines with J gene TRBJ1-3, with 10 bases fitting TRBD1. CDR1 is SGHNT, CDR2 YYREEE, per germline (reference sequence). The CDR3 is made up of 16 amino acids. V gave up 4 bases and J gave up 4 bases; unmatched junction bases: 8.

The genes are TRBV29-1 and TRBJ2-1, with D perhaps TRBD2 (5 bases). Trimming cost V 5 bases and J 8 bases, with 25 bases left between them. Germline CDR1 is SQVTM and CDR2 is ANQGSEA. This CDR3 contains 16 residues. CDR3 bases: TGCAGCGTTCGCAGAGGGAAGTCTTTGGTACGGGATGAGCAGTTCTTC. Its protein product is CSVRRGKSLVRDEQFF.